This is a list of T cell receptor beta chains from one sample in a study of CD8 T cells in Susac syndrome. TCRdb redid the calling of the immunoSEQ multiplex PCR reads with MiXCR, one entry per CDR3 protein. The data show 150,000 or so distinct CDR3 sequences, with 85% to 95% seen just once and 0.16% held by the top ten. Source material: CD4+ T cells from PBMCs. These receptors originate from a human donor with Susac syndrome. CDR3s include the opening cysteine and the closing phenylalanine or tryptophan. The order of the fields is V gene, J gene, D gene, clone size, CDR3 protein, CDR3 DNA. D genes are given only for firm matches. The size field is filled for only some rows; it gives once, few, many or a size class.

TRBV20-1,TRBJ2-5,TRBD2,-,CSASRSGGAEETQYF,TGCAGTGCTAGTCGGAGCGGGGGGGCGGAGGAGACCCAGTACTTC
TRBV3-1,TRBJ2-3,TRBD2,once,CASTRSGAVRNTQYF,TGTGCCAGCACCCGTAGCGGGGCGGTGCGGAATACGCAGTATTTT
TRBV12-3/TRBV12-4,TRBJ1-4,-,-,CASSFWQGNEKLFF,TGTGCCAGCAGTTTTTGGCAGGGTAATGAAAAACTGTTTTTT
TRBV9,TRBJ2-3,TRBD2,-,CASSVGTSVTDTQYF,TGTGCCAGCAGCGTCGGGACTAGCGTTACAGATACGCAGTATTTT
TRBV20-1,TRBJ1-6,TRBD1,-,CSASPDRFNSPLHF,TGCAGTGCCTCACCGGACAGGTTCAATTCACCCCTCCACTTT
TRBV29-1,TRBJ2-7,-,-,CSVSPGAYEQYF,TGCAGCGTCTCACCTGGGGCCTACGAGCAGTACTTC
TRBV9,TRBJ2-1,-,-,CASSLSYGDEQFF,TGTGCCAGCAGCCTTAGCTACGGGGATGAGCAGTTCTTC
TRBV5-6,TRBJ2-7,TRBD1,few,CASSFIDRVPYEQYF,TGTGCCAGCAGTTTTATTGACAGGGTCCCCTACGAGCAGTACTTC
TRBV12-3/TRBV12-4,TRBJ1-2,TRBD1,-,CASSGDRWDYGYTF,TGTGCCAGCAGTGGGGACAGGTGGGATTATGGCTACACCTTC
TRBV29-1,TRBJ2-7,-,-,CSGGRPPYEQYF,TGCAGCGGTGGGCGCCCGCCGTACGAGCAGTACTTC
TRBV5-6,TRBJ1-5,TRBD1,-,CASSFRDRRRNNQPQHF,TGTGCCAGCAGCTTTCGGGACAGGAGGCGTAACAATCAGCCCCAGCATTTT
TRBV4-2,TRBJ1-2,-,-,CASSQGGQDGYTF,TGTGCCAGCAGCCAAGGAGGGCAGGATGGCTACACCTTC
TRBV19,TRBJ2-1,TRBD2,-,CASATSGGSNEQFF,TGTGCCAGCGCTACTAGCGGGGGGTCCAATGAGCAGTTCTTC
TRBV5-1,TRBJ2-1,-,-,CASSFPRGGAHNEQFF,TGCGCCAGCAGCTTCCCGAGGGGGGGTGCCCACAATGAGCAGTTCTTC
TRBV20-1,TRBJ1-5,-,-,CSARQGSNQPQHF,TGCAGTGCTAGACAGGGGAGCAATCAGCCCCAGCATTTT
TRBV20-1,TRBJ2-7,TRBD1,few,CSARGTGGSYEQYF,TGCAGTGCTAGAGGTACAGGGGGCTCCTACGAGCAGTACTTC
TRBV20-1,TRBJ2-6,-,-,CSARFNSGANVLTF,TGCAGTGCTAGATTCAACTCTGGGGCCAACGTCCTGACTTTC
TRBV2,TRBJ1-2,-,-,CAQGTENYGYTF,TGTGCCCAAGGGACGGAGAACTATGGCTACACCTTC
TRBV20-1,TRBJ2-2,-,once,CSARGENTGELFF,TGCAGTGCTAGAGGGGAGAACACCGGGGAGCTGTTTTTT
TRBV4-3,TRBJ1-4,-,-,CASSQGDGLGEKLFF,TGCGCCAGCAGCCAAGGAGACGGCCTGGGAGAAAAACTGTTTTTT
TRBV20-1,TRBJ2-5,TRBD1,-,CSARRGQGQETQYF,TGCAGTGCCCGAAGGGGACAGGGCCAAGAGACCCAGTACTTC
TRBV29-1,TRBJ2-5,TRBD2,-,CSVDPRGRETQYF,TGCAGCGTTGATCCGCGCGGGAGAGAGACCCAGTACTTC
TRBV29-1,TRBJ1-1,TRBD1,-,CSVAPLTGVRTEAFF,TGCAGCGTTGCACCCTTGACAGGGGTTCGAACTGAAGCTTTCTTT
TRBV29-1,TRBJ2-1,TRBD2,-,CSVHASGVPSYNEQFF,TGCAGCGTGCATGCAAGCGGGGTCCCCTCCTACAATGAGCAGTTCTTC
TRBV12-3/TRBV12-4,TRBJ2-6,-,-,CASSLARWRDLSGANVLTF,TGTGCCAGCAGTTTAGCCCGGTGGCGGGACCTCTCTGGGGCCAACGTCCTGACTTTC
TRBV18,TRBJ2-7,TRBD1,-,CASSPDRPRGYEQYF,TGTGCCAGCTCGCCGGACAGGCCAAGAGGCTACGAGCAGTACTTC
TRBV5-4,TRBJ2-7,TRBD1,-,CASSPPGTGGYEQYF,TGTGCCAGCAGTCCCCCCGGGACAGGGGGATACGAGCAGTACTTC
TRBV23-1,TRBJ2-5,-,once,CASALSTTQETQYF,TGCGCCAGCGCCCTAAGTACTACTCAAGAGACCCAGTACTTC
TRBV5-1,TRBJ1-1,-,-,CASSLQPETNTEAFF,TGCGCCAGCAGCTTGCAGCCGGAGACGAACACTGAAGCTTTCTTT
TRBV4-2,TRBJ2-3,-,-,CASSPDPRDTQYF,TGTGCCAGCAGCCCCGACCCCAGGGATACGCAGTATTTT
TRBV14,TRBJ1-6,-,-,CASSQDQAGSSPLHF,TGTGCCAGCAGCCAAGATCAGGCAGGGAGTTCACCCCTCCACTTT
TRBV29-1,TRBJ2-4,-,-,CSVLGHLAKNIQYF,TGCAGCGTTCTTGGTCACCTAGCCAAAAACATTCAGTACTTC
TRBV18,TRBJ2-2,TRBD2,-,CASSPLATSGGVNTGELFF,TGTGCCAGCTCACCACTAGCGACTAGCGGGGGCGTAAACACCGGGGAGCTGTTTTTT
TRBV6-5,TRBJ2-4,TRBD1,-,CASSSDYRGAKNIQYF,TGTGCCAGCAGTTCCGATTACAGGGGTGCCAAAAACATTCAGTACTTC
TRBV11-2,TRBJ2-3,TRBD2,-,CASSYTSGGTDTQYF,TGTGCCAGCAGCTATACTAGCGGGGGAACAGATACGCAGTATTTT
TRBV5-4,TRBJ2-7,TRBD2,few,CASSLASGGSYEQYF,TGTGCCAGCAGCTTAGCTAGCGGGGGTTCCTACGAGCAGTACTTC
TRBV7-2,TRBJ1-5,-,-,CASSFRDVVNQPQHF,TGTGCCAGCAGCTTCCGGGACGTAGTCAATCAGCCCCAGCATTTT
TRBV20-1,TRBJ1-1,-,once,CSARRDPNTEAFF,TGCAGTGCTAGGAGGGATCCGAACACTGAAGCTTTCTTT
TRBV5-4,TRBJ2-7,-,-,CASSFEQYF,TGTGCCAGCAGCTTCGAGCAGTACTTC
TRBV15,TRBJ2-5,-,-,CATSSSGYGKTQYF,TGTGCCACCAGCTCCTCAGGGTACGGAAAGACCCAGTACTTC
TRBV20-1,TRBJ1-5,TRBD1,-,CSALTGGGNNQPQHF,TGCAGTGCTTTGACAGGGGGAGGAAACAATCAGCCCCAGCATTTT
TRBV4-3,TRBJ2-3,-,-,CASSQDLGIDTQYF,TGCGCCAGCAGCCAAGACTTGGGGATAGATACGCAGTATTTT
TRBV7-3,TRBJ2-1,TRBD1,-,CASSPRTGSNEQFF,TGTGCCAGCAGCCCCCGGACAGGGAGCAATGAGCAGTTCTTC
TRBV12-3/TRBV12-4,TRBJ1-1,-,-,CASSLGVAPGTEAFF,TGTGCCAGCAGTTTAGGTGTGGCCCCAGGCACTGAAGCTTTCTTT
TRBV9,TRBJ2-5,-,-,CASSVVPQETQYF,TGTGCCAGCAGCGTAGTACCACAAGAGACCCAGTACTTC
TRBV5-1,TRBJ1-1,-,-,CASSLAGDTEAFF,TGCGCCAGCAGCTTGGCGGGGGACACTGAAGCTTTCTTT
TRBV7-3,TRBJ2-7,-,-,CASSLGVGPYEQYF,TGTGCCAGCAGCTTGGGAGTGGGACCCTACGAGCAGTACTTC
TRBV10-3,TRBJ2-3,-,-,CAHRQAPSTDTQYF,TGTGCCCATCGACAGGCACCTAGCACAGATACGCAGTATTTT
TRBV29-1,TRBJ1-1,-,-,CSVVTPGRTEAFF,TGCAGCGTTGTCACCCCGGGGCGCACTGAAGCTTTCTTT
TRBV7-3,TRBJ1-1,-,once,CASSLSILDTEAFF,TGTGCCAGCAGCTTAAGCATTTTGGACACTGAAGCTTTCTTT
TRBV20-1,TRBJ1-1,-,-,CSARSGRNTEAFF,TGCAGTGCTAGATCGGGCAGGAACACTGAAGCTTTCTTT
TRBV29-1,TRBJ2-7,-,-,CSVATQAEQYF,TGCAGCGTGGCAACACAGGCGGAGCAGTACTTC
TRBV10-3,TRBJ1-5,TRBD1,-,CATCGQVNQPQHF,TGTGCCACCTGCGGACAGGTCAATCAGCCCCAGCATTTT
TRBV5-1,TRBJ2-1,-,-,CASSPESLGVQFF,TGCGCCAGCAGCCCTGAATCTCTCGGGGTGCAGTTCTTC
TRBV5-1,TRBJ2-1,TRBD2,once,CASSSLAGANNEQFF,TGCGCCAGCAGTTCCTTAGCGGGGGCTAACAATGAGCAGTTCTTC
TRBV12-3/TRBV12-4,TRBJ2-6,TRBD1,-,CASSTGAFSGANVLTF,TGTGCCAGCAGTACAGGGGCCTTCTCTGGGGCCAACGTCCTGACTTTC
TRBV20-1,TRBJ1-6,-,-,CSARDRRGPLHF,TGCAGTGCTAGAGATCGCAGGGGACCCCTCCACTTT
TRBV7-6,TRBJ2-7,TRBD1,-,CASSLVAGTGGSYEQYF,TGTGCCAGCAGCTTAGTCGCGGGGACAGGAGGGTCCTACGAGCAGTACTTC
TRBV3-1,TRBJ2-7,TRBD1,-,CASSHPGTAEYEQYF,TGTGCCAGCAGCCACCCCGGGACAGCCGAGTACGAGCAGTACTTC
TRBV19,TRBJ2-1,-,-,CASSLGHRGRPMTYNEQFF,TGTGCCAGTAGTCTCGGTCATAGGGGACGCCCTATGACCTACAATGAGCAGTTCTTC